The text below deals with one T cell receptor beta chain. This sample stems from a study of spatial heterogeneity in lung cancer. Time point in this sample: blood at routine non-recurrence follow-up after resection. Tumor, nontumor lung or frozen PBMC supplied whole RNA that was sequenced unsorted. Germline values: CDR1 MNHEY, CDR2 SMNVEV (reference sequence). The CDR3 loop spans 13 amino acids. The V end lost 2 bases, the J end lost 3 bases, and 8 bases lay between the germline ends. TCRdb re-called the 5' RACE reads with MiXCR, one entry per CDR3 protein. The repertoire has about 52,000 distinct CDR3 sequences, under 8% of them found once; the top ten carry 35%.

The material was PBMCs, obtained at follow-up. The receptor's source is a female donor with early-stage non-small cell lung cancer. The gene calls are TRBV27 and TRBJ2-7, with D unclear. The CDR3 bases are TGTGCCAGCAGTTTAGGGGTCAACTACGAGCAGTACTTC. Translation: CASSLGVNYEQYF.